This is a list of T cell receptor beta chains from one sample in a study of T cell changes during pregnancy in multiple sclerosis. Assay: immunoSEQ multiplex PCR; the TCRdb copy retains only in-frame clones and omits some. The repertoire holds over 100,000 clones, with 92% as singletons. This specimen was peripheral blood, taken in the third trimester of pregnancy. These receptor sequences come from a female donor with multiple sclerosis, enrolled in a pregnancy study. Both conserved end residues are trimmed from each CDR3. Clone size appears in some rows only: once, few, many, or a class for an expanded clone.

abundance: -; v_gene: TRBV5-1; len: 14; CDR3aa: ASSENRVGDTGELF
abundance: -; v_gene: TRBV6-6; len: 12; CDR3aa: ASGTVDSSYEQY
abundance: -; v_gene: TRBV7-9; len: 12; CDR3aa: ASSLVGGGTEAF
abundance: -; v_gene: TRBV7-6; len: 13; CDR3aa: ASKSQGAGNTEAF
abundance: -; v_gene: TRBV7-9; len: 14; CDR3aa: ASSPNLAGGQETQY
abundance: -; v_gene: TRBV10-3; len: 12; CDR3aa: AISDTGRGTEAF
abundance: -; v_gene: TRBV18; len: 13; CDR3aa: ASSQKGTSGYEQY
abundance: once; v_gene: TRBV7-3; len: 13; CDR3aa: ASSLSGGITGELF
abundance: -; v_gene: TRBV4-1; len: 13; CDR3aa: ASSQDEFFNYGYT
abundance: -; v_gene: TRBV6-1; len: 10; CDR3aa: ASSHLAGELF
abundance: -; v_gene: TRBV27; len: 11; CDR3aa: ASSKQGNTEAF
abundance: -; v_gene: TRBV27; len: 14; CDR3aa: ASSLGLAGAYNEQF
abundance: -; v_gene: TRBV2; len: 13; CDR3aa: ASSEDSIAKNIQY
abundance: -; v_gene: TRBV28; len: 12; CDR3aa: ASGITGISGELF
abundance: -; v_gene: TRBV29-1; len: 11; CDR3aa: SVGQGPAHEQY
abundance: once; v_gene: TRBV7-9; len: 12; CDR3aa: ASSLRQRNTEAF
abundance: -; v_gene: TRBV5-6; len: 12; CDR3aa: ASSPSGRGETQY
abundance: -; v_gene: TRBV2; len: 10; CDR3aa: ASSGDTDTQY
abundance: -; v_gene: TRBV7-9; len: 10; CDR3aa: ASSYSSDIQY
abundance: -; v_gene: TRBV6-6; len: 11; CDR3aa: ASAGAIDYGYT
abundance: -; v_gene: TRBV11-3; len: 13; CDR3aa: ASSLSWGLANEQF
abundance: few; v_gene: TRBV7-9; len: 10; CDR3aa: ASSTAYTEAF
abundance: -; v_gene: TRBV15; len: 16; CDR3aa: ATSRSLGSASSYNEQF
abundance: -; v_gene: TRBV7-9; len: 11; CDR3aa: ASSSNGDTEAF
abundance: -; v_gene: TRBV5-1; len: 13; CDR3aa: ASSPTSGNTGELF
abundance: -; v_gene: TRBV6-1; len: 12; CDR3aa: ASTGGTGQNEQF